This T cell receptor (beta chain) comes out of a study of cytomegalovirus exposure and HLA in healthy donors. The PCR made use of 60 Vbeta and 13 Jbeta primers. Libraries were prepared by immunoSEQ multiplex PCR; TCRdb keeps only in-frame clonotypes and omits some of them. The sample holds 150,000 or so clones, 76% seen once. CDR3 length: 13 residues. Trimming took off 2 bases at V and 8 bases at J, with 12 bases between the two ends. From germline, CDR1 is GTSNPN and CDR2 SVGIG (reference sequence). About this clone: What it binds is unknown.

Study-wide points: Rare TCR sequences predominated, though certain public TCRs were found in many donors. Among the sequence variants, a highly shared cluster was likely an artifact of sequencing. Most TCR beta V segments were productive about 90% or about 30% of the time in an earlier analysis.

This receptor was identified in a female donor in good health and CMV-seronegative. V usage is TRBV30 and J usage is TRBJ2-2, with TRBD1 as a possible D gene (5 bases). Material for sequencing was PBMCs. CDR3 region: CAWSPGIRGELFF. The CDR3 DNA sequence: TGTGCCTGGAGTCCAGGGATCCGGGGGGAGCTGTTTTTT.